This is a list of T cell receptor beta chains from one sample in a study of blood T cell repertoires in COVID-19. Assay: immunoSEQ multiplex PCR; the TCRdb copy retains only in-frame clones and omits some. The table lists 84,000 or so clones, around 80% of them singletons. The source material was peripheral blood. The source of these receptors is a woman at least 80 years old with acute or convalescent COVID-19. Both conserved end residues are part of each CDR3. D genes are given only for firm matches. Expanded clones are given a class, and other clones once, few, many or no size at all.

size	D	V	J	DNA	CDR3
-	-	TRBV19	TRBJ1-3	TGTGCCAGTAGTATAAGGGGAGGAGACACCATATATTTT	CASSIRGGDTIYF
-	-	TRBV7-9	TRBJ2-5	TGTGCCAGCAGCACGGCGGCAGGGAAGGAGACCCAGTACTTC	CASSTAAGKETQYF
few	TRBD1	TRBV7-9	TRBJ2-5	TGTGCCAGCAGCTTTACAGGGGGCGCGGGAGAGACCCAGTACTTC	CASSFTGGAGETQYF
many	-	TRBV19	TRBJ1-1	TGTGCCAGTAGTTCCCGGATCAGGGCCTTGAACACTGAAGCTTTCTTT	CASSSRIRALNTEAFF
-	TRBD2	TRBV19	TRBJ2-1	TGTGCCAGTAGTATCGGGGCTAGCGGGGTGGACAATGAGCAGTTCTTC	CASSIGASGVDNEQFF
-	TRBD1	TRBV7-2	TRBJ2-7	TGTGCCAGCAGCTACCGGGGACAGAACTCCTACGAGCAGTACTTC	CASSYRGQNSYEQYF
-	-	TRBV10-3	TRBJ2-5	TGTGCCATCAGTGAGTCGTCCAACCAAGAGACCCAGTACTTC	CAISESSNQETQYF
-	-	TRBV20-1	TRBJ1-4	TGCAGTGCTAGTGGTCAGAATGAAAAACTGTTTTTT	CSASGQNEKLFF
-	-	TRBV5-1	TRBJ1-5	TGCGCCAGCAGCTTGAGGGGCCGGTTCATCAGCCCCCAGCATTTT	CASSLRGRFISPQHF
-	-	TRBV6-5	TRBJ1-1	TGTGCCAGCAGGTCACAGGGAAGTGGCACTGAAGCTTTCTTT	CASRSQGSGTEAFF
-	TRBD2	TRBV11-2	TRBJ2-7	TGTGCCAGCAGTCCCTGGGGCGGGAGGCCGACTACTGTACGCGAGCAGTACTTC	CASSPWGGRPTTVREQYF
few	-	TRBV9	TRBJ2-7	TGTGCCAGCAGCGCCCGCGGGGATTCCTACGAGCAGTACTTC	CASSARGDSYEQYF
-	-	TRBV6-2/TRBV6-3	TRBJ2-6	TGTGCCAGCAGTTCTTACACCTCTGGGGCCAACGTCCTGACTTTC	CASSSYTSGANVLTF
-	-	TRBV7-6	TRBJ1-1	TGTGCCAGCAGCCGAGGGAACATGAACACTGAAGCTTTCTTT	CASSRGNMNTEAFF
-	TRBD2	TRBV4-2	TRBJ2-2	TGTGCCAGCAGCCAAAGGCTAGCGGGAGTTACCGGGGAGCTGTTTTTT	CASSQRLAGVTGELFF
-	TRBD1	TRBV24-1	TRBJ2-7	TGTGCCACCAGTGATTTGGAAGACAGGGTCCACGAGCAGTACTTC	CATSDLEDRVHEQYF
-	TRBD2	TRBV7-9	TRBJ2-1	TGTGCCAGCAGCCCCCTGGGAGCGGGAGTGGGCGTTTATGAGCAGTTCTTC	CASSPLGAGVGVYEQFF
-	-	TRBV20-1	TRBJ1-2	TGCAGTGCTCCTAACGTAGGCTACACCTTC	CSAPNVGYTF
-	TRBD2	TRBV5-1	TRBJ2-3	TGCGCCAGCAGCTTGGAAGCTAGCGGAAGTCTCACAGATACGCAGTATTTT	CASSLEASGSLTDTQYF
-	-	TRBV5-1	TRBJ2-3	TGCGCCAGCAGCTCTGGGACACGCACAGATACGCAGTATTTT	CASSSGTRTDTQYF
-	TRBD2	TRBV28	TRBJ2-2	TGTGCCAGCTCCAACCCCCCGACTAGCGGGGGGAACACCGGGGAGCTGTTTTTT	CASSNPPTSGGNTGELFF
few	-	TRBV30	TRBJ1-3	TGTGCCTGGCAGTGGGCCTCTGGAAACACCATATATTTT	CAWQWASGNTIYF
-	TRBD2	TRBV6-1	TRBJ2-7	TGTGCCAGCAGTGACGGCGGGAGGGCCGCCTACGAGCAGTACTTC	CASSDGGRAAYEQYF
-	-	TRBV24-1	TRBJ2-7	TGTGCCACCAGTGGTGCCCAGACCTACGAGCAGTACTTC	CATSGAQTYEQYF
-	-	TRBV6-5	TRBJ2-1	TGTGCCAGCAGTTACTCACAGGGTTATGAGCAGTTCTTC	CASSYSQGYEQFF
-	-	TRBV11-2	TRBJ1-6	TGTGCCAGCAGCCCGTACGTAGAAGCTATAATTCACCCCCTCCACTTT	CASSPYVEAIIHPLHF
-	TRBD1	TRBV24-1	TRBJ1-5	TGTGCCACCAGTGCACGGGACAGGGGAGATCAGCCCCAGCATTTT	CATSARDRGDQPQHF
-	TRBD1	TRBV19	TRBJ2-7	TGTGCCAGTAGTATCGGACAGGGGATTTCCTACGAGCAGTACTTC	CASSIGQGISYEQYF
-	-	TRBV5-1	TRBJ2-1	TGCGCCAGCAGGGAGTTTACCGGTAGCTCCTACAATGAGCAGTTCTTC	CASREFTGSSYNEQFF
-	TRBD1	TRBV3-1/TRBV3-2	TRBJ2-1	TGTGCCAGCAGCCAGGCCAGGGGGTTACTAGATAACAATGAGCAGTTCTTC	CASSQARGLLDNNEQFF
-	TRBD2	TRBV11-3	TRBJ2-5	TGTGCCAGCAGCTTAGATCTCACTAGCGGGAGGGGCTTGGAGACCCAGTACTTC	CASSLDLTSGRGLETQYF
-	TRBD1	TRBV2	TRBJ1-4	TGTGCCAGCAGTGGGGACAGGGGATTTGAAAAACTGTTTTTT	CASSGDRGFEKLFF
once	-	TRBV24-1	TRBJ1-2	TGTGCCACCCGAGAAGGGGGGGCCAGCTACACCTTC	CATREGGASYTF
-	-	TRBV7-2	TRBJ1-5	TGTGCCAGCAGCTCAGAAGTAAATCAGCCCCAGCATTTT	CASSSEVNQPQHF
-	TRBD1	TRBV7-2	TRBJ2-1	TGTGCCAGCAGTCGAAAGGGGGCGTGGAACAATGAGCAGTTCTTC	CASSRKGAWNNEQFF
once	TRBD1	TRBV5-1	TRBJ1-1	TGCGCCAGCAGCCCCACCGGACAGGGAATGACTGAAGCTTTCTTT	CASSPTGQGMTEAFF
-	-	TRBV18	TRBJ1-3	TGTGCCAGCTCACCTTATCTGGTGAGGGAACAGATGACCTCTGGAAACACCATATATTTT	CASSPYLVREQMTSGNTIYF
-	TRBD2	TRBV7-9	TRBJ2-5	TGTGCCAGCAGCTCCGGACTAGCGACATCTCAACCCGAGACCCAGTACTTC	CASSSGLATSQPETQYF
few	-	TRBV18	TRBJ2-2	TGTGCCAGCTCACCTTTAGGAGTGAACACCGGGGAGCTGTTTTTT	CASSPLGVNTGELFF
-	-	TRBV7-8	TRBJ2-7	TGTGCCAGCAGCTTGGGACATTCAAGCTCCTACGAGCAGTACTTC	CASSLGHSSSYEQYF
-	TRBD2	TRBV7-3	TRBJ2-3	TGTGCCAGCAGCTGGGGTTTACTAGCGGGAGGGAGTACGCAGTATTTT	CASSWGLLAGGSTQYF
-	TRBD2	TRBV7-9	TRBJ2-2	TGTGCCAGCAGCTTAACTAGCGGGAGCACCGGGGAGCTGTTTTTT	CASSLTSGSTGELFF
-	TRBD2	TRBV5-1	TRBJ2-1	TGCGCCAGCAGCTCGGGACTAGCGGGAGGACAGCAGTTCTTC	CASSSGLAGGQQFF
once	TRBD2	TRBV3-1/TRBV3-2	TRBJ2-3	TGTGCCAGCAGCCTTGGGACTAGCGGGAGCACAGATACGCAGTATTTT	CASSLGTSGSTDTQYF
-	-	TRBV6-6	TRBJ2-7	TGTGCCAGCAGTTACTCTGCGGACTCCTACGAGCAGTACTTC	CASSYSADSYEQYF